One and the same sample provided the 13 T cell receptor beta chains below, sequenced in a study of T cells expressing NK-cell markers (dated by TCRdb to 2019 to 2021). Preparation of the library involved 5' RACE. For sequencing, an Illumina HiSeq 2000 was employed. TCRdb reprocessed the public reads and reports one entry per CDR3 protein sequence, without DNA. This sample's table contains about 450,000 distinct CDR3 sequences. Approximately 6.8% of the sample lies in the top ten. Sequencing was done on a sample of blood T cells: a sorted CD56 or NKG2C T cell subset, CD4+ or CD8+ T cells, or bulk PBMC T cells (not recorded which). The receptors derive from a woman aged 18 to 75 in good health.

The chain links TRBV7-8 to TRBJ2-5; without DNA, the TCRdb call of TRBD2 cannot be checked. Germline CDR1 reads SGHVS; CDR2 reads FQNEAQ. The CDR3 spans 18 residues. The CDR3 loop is CASSPGLLLAGAQETQYF.

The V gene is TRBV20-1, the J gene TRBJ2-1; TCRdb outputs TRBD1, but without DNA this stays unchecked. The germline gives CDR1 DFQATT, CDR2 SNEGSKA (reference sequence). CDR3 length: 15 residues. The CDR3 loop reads CSASGGAGTGDEQFF.

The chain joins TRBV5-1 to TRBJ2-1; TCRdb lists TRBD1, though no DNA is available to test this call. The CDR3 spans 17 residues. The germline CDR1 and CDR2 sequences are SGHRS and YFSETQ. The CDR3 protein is CASGNPLGAVTYNEQFF.

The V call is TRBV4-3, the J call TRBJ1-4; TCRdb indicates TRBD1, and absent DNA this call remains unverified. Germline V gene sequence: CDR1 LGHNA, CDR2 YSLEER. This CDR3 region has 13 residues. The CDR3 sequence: CASSPQDREKLFF.

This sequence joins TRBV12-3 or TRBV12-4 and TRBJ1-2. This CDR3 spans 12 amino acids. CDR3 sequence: CASSLEVRGYTF.

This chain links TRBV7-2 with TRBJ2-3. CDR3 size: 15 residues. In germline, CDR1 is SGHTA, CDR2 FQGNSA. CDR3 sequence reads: CASSLSYLSTDTQYF.

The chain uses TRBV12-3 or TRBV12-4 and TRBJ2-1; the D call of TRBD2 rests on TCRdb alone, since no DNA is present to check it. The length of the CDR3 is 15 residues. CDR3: CASSWGTSGSGEQFF.

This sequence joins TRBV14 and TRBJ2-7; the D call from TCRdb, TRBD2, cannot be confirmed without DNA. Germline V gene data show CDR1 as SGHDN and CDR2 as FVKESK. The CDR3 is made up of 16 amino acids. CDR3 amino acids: CASSPLGTSGISEQYF. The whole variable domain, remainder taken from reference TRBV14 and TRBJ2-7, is EAGVTQFPSHSVIEKGQTVTLRCDPISGHDNLYWYRRVMGKEIKFLLHFVKESKQDESGMPNNRFLAERTGGTYSTLKVQPAELEDSGVYFCASSPLGTSGISEQYFGPGTRLTVT.

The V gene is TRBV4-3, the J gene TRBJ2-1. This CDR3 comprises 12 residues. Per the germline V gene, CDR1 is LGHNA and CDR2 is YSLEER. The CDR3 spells CASSQEYNEQFF.

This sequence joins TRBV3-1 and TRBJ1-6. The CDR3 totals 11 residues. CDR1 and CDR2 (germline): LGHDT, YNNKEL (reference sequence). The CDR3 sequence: CASSQERGLHF. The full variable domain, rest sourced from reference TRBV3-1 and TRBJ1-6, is DTAVSQTPKYLVTQMGNDKSIKCEQNLGHDTMYWYKQDSKKFLKIMFSYNNKELIINETVPNRFSPKSPDKAHLNLHINSLELGDSAVYFCASSQERGLHFGNGTRLTVT.

CDR3 region: CASSLSGQGDEQFF. The rearrangement links TRBV12-3 or TRBV12-4 to TRBJ2-1; TCRdb designates TRBD1, a call that cannot be tested without DNA. The CDR3 contains 14 residues.

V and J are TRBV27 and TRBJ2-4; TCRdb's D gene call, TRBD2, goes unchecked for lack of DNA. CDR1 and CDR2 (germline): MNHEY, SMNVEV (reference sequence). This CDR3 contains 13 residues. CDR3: CASSSRVSPIQYF.

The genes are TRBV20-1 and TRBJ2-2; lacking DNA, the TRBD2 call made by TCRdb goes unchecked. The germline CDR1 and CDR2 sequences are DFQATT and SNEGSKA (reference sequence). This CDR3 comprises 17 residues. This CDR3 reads CSAPYRRTSGSGGELFF.